The 8 T cell receptor beta chains given below trace back to one sample, sequenced in a study of blood T cell repertoires in COVID-19. The data were produced by immunoSEQ multiplex PCR, yet TCRdb's version contains in-frame clones alone and is incomplete. This repertoire shows roughly 200,000 clones, more than 75% found once; its top ten account for roughly 6.4%. Sequenced material: peripheral blood. Receptors were obtained from a man in his 60s who had recovered from COVID-19.

The chain carries TRBV2 and TRBJ2-4, with D tentatively TRBD1 (5 bases). This CDR3 has 13 residues. V gave up 6 bases and J gave up 5 bases, with 11 bases separating them. Germline V gene lookup returns CDR1 SNHLY and CDR2 FYNNEI. The CDR3 is CASRKSTENIQYF. DNA for the CDR3: TGTGCCAGCAGAAAATCGACAGAAAACATTCAGTACTTC.

In this sample, this clone turned up once. V and J are TRBV5-1 and TRBJ2-1, with TRBD1 as a possible D gene (6 bases). This CDR3 comprises 14 residues. CDR1 is SGHRS and CDR2 is YFSETQ in the germline V gene. The V and J ends lost 0 bases and 7 bases respectively, with 11 bases between them. Here the CDR3 DNA reads TGCGCCAGCAGCTTGGACAGGGAATTGAATGAGCAGTTCTTC. This codes for CASSLDRELNEQFF.

V and J are TRBV5-1 and TRBJ1-3; the match to TRBD1 covers 7 bases. The CDR3 sequence is 15 residues long. Germline V gives CDR1 SGHRS, CDR2 YFSETQ. With 0 bases clipped from V and 5 bases from J, the junction kept 5 bases outside the gene matches. For the CDR3, the DNA is TGCGCCAGCAGCTTGGGGGACAGCCTTAGAAACACCATATATTTT. It translates to CASSLGDSLRNTIYF.

The genes are TRBV2 and TRBJ2-5, with D maybe TRBD1 (5 bases). V lost 5 bases and J 5 bases, leaving 12 bases between the germline ends. Germline V CDR1 and CDR2: SNHLY, FYNNEI. The CDR3 has 13 amino acids. As DNA, the CDR3 is TGTGCCAGCAGTCAGGGTCTGCCGGAGACCCAGTACTTC. It encodes CASSQGLPETQYF.

This sequence joins TRBV21-1 and TRBJ1-1; TRBD1, the D gene given by the table, was not confirmed from the DNA. TRBV21-1 is a listed pseudogene. This CDR3 contains 15 residues. The CDR3 spells CASSRLTGIRAEAFF. In DNA form, the CDR3 reads TGTGCCAGCAGCAGGCTCACAGGGATCAGGGCTGAAGCTTTCTTT.

The rearrangement joins TRBV6-6 to TRBJ2-7; D may be TRBD1 (6 bases). The length of the CDR3 is 13 residues. From germline, CDR1 is MNHNY and CDR2 SVGAGI (reference sequence). V was clipped by 7 bases and J by 1 base, with 11 bases between them. The DNA for the CDR3 is TGTGCCAGCACCACCGGGACATCCTACGAGCAGTACTTC. Its protein is CASTTGTSYEQYF.

CDR3 sequence: CASSFEAAGGYTF. CDR3 bases: TGTGCCAGCAGCTTCGAGGCAGCCGGGGGCTACACCTTC. The chain joins TRBV11-2 to TRBJ1-2; the D is unclear. V lost 3 bases and J 8 bases, leaving 13 bases between the germline ends. CDR1 is SGHAT, CDR2 FQNNGV, per germline. The CDR3 covers 13 residues.

On this clone: The junction differs from germline at one of its ends, possibly a read error. V gene TRBV5-6 combines with J gene TRBJ2-2; perhaps TRBD1 as D (6 bases). This CDR3 spans 16 amino acids. Looked up from germline, CDR1 is SGHDT and CDR2 is YYEEEE. The CDR3: CASSLGQLSNSGELFF. CDR3 nucleotide sequence: TGTGCCAGCAGCTTAGGACAGCTATCGAACAGCGGGGAGCTGTTTTTT.